The table lists the clone carrying this TCR beta chain with many counts. As yet, its antigen is unknown. The CDR3 contains 15 residues. Germline values: CDR1 MRHNA, CDR2 SNTAGT. V lost 5 bases, J lost 0 bases, and 4 bases stayed unmatched. Produced via immunoSEQ multiplex PCR; TCRdb's table is partial and in-frame only. The table has approximately 100,000 clones, 50% to 65% seen once. The sample originates from a study of cytotoxic CD8 clonotypes in ibrutinib-treated CLL. Findings and caveats of the study: Age-matched healthy donor levels were exceeded by baseline clonality, which tracked circulating CD8+ T-cell counts.

Here the sequenced sample was PBMCs, taken after 24 months of ibrutinib treatment. This TCR was sampled from a human donor with chronic lymphocytic leukemia. The chain uses TRBV6-4 and TRBJ1-1; 9 nucleotides line up with TRBD1. As DNA, the CDR3 is TGTGCCAGCAGTCTAGGGACAGGGTTGAACACTGAAGCTTTCTTT. Amino acid sequence: CASSLGTGLNTEAFF.